This T cell receptor (beta chain) derives from a study of blood T cell repertoires in COVID-19. The overall study: In each case, the material was cDNA or gDNA derived from T cells, B-cell-depleted T cells, or PBMCs.

Repertoires were generated with immunoSEQ multiplex PCR, while TCRdb's copy carries only in-frame clones and drops some. Of a few hundred thousand clones in the sample, about 88% were seen once. This clone was recorded once. This CDR3 has 16 residues. The V and J ends lost 0 bases and 4 bases, in that order; junction bases with no gene match: 4. From germline, CDR1 is LGHNA and CDR2 YSLEER. Sequenced sample: peripheral blood. The J gene is TRBJ2-3, the V gene TRBV4-3; 10 nucleotides agree with TRBD2. The clonotype comes from a man between 18 and 35 years old with active or convalescent COVID-19. The DNA of the CDR3 is TGCGCCAGCAGCCAAGAGTTAAGCGGGAGGGCAGATACGCAGTATTTT. This translates into CASSQELSGRADTQYF.